This T cell receptor (beta chain) was found in a study of metastatic and nonmetastatic thyroid tumors. Overall study results and limits: A significant increase in TCR beta diversity was reportedly seen in malignant thyroid tumors relative to benign nodules, in blood and tumor.

Not a single patient had been given any form of treatment at any point before undergoing thyroid surgery. Points on this clone: Its matching antigen is unknown.

In the study's own analysis: Clinicopathological groups differed in CDR3, with these differences serving to build a distant-metastasis classifier for papillary thyroid cancer. Using MiXCR, TCRdb re-called clones from the PCR reads. Clone size and V and J calls follow TCRdb, not the original study. The data hold over 70,000 clones, with roughly 18% observed a single time. Between the trimmed V and J ends, which lost 1 base and 3 bases, there was a span of 3 bases. Germline assignment: CDR1 SGHTA and CDR2 FQGTGA. The CDR3 loop spans 12 amino acids. The sequence was collected from a female donor with papillary thyroid cancer or a benign thyroid nodule (not recorded which). Some clones in this sample may be carry-over from other donors' samples. Material: blood. This chain links TRBV7-3 with TRBJ1-1, with D uncertain. CDR3 sequence reads: CASSLRDTEAFF. The CDR3 DNA is TGTGCCAGCAGCTTAAGGGACACTGAAGCTTTCTTT.